These T cell receptor beta chains were read from a single sample in a study of T cells in Graves' hyperthyroidism and ophthalmopathy. MiXCR, applied by TCRdb to the multiplex PCR reads, yields one record per CDR3 protein. The profile shows about 200,000 distinct CDR3 sequences, roughly 17% of them singletons. The sequenced sample was blood. These receptors originate from a woman in her forties or fifties with Graves' hyperthyroidism. Each CDR3 is given with its conserved first and last residue. D genes are given only for firm matches.

D gene,V gene,CDR3 protein
-,TRBV6-1,CASTPNPPGETGELFF
TRBD1,TRBV12-3/TRBV12-4,CASSWDRGHNSPLHF
-,TRBV6-1,CASRPEGYSTDTQYF
-,TRBV3-1,CASRGATDTQYF
-,TRBV6-5,CASSYTGQGGYEQYF
-,TRBV20-1,CSARVTDSNQPQHF
-,TRBV20-1,CSASAADSYEQYF
TRBD2,TRBV18,CASSENTGTSGYNEQFF
TRBD2,TRBV12-3/TRBV12-4,CASSLTGRITDTQYF
-,TRBV11-3,CASSSTADSPFEEQFF
-,TRBV6-1,CASRPGKSPETQYF
-,TRBV6-1,CASSYAVGGNTEAFF
-,TRBV2,CASSELGTSNEQYF
TRBD1,TRBV29-1,CSVETGAGTQYF
TRBD2,TRBV18,CASSPTTSGETQYF
TRBD1,TRBV5-1,CASSLGGTGWGNTEAFF
-,TRBV6-1,CASSESFAMANEKLFF
-,TRBV29-1,CSVETGQGSPLHF
TRBD1,TRBV24-1,CATSASGTGENAEAFF
-,TRBV28,CASAQAGPANEKLFF
-,TRBV20-1,CSARDLGELTDTQYF